Below are 23 T cell receptor beta chains sequenced from a single sample in a study of control samples from healthy donors and cancer patients. Repertoires were generated with immunoSEQ multiplex PCR, while TCRdb's copy carries only in-frame clones and drops some. This table holds 55,000 to 90,000 clones, 84% found once. The sample was blood. The receptors derive from a man aged 50 or older in good health.

The chain combines TRBV28 with TRBJ1-5, with D possibly being TRBD1 (6 bases). With 3 bases removed from V and 0 bases from J, the gap between germline ends came to 18 bases. Germline CDR1 is MDHEN and CDR2 is SYDVKM. This CDR3 contains 18 residues. The CDR3 loop reads CASSFTAGTPNSNQPQHF. Here the CDR3 DNA reads TGTGCCAGCAGTTTCACCGCCGGGACACCGAATAGCAATCAGCCCCAGCATTTT.

This sequence joins TRBV5-4 and TRBJ2-5; unclear D gene. V lost 1 base and J lost 2, with 6 bases in between. The CDR3 is 13 amino acids. Germline CDR1 reads SGHNT; CDR2 reads YYREEE (reference sequence). The CDR3 region is CASSLSVQETQYF. The CDR3 DNA reads as TGTGCCAGCAGCTTGTCAGTTCAAGAGACCCAGTACTTC.

The CDR3 DNA reads TGTGCCAGCAGCAAAATGGGGGGGCCGCTGTTTTTT. The encoded protein is CASSKMGGPLFF. The V call is TRBV21-1, the J call TRBJ2-2; no check of the table's D call, TRBD2, against the DNA was made. TRBV21-1 is given as a pseudogene. The CDR3 covers 12 residues.

This rearrangement joins TRBV24-1 to TRBJ1-2, with D uncertain. V dropped 4 bases and J dropped 4 bases, with 12 bases sitting between them. Looked up from germline, CDR1 is KGHDR and CDR2 is SFDVKD. The CDR3 length is 14 residues. The CDR3 coding sequence is TGTGCCACCAGTGACATGGGCGGTCTCTATGGCTACACCTTC. This sequence encodes CATSDMGGLYGYTF.

The rearrangement joins TRBV7-7 to TRBJ2-5, with 9 bases fitting TRBD1. The V segment lost 5 bases and the J segment 5 bases; nucleotides outside the gene matches: 9. Germline CDR1 SSHAT, CDR2 FNYEAQ (reference sequence). The CDR3 is 15 amino acids. CDR3 in DNA: TGTGCCAGCAGCCCATCGGGACAGGGAGGTGAGACCCAGTACTTC. It codes for CASSPSGQGGETQYF. Based on the CDR3 plus reference TRBV7-7 and TRBJ2-5, the full variable domain is GAGVSQSPRYKVTKRGQDVTLRCDPISSHATLYWYQQALGQGPEFLTYFNYEAQPDKSGLPSDRFSAERPEGSISTLTIQRTEQRDSAMYRCASSPSGQGGETQYFGPGTRLLVL.

The rearrangement links TRBV27 to TRBJ1-1; D is unresolved. The V end lost 6 bases, the J end lost 7 bases, and 15 bases lay between the germline ends. This CDR3 region has 13 residues. CDR1 is MNHEY and CDR2 is SMNVEV in the germline V gene (reference sequence). Here the CDR3 reads CASSQIRRGEAFF. The CDR3 nucleotides read TGTGCCAGCAGCCAAATACGAAGAGGTGAAGCTTTCTTT.

This clone appeared once. CDR3 nucleotide sequence: TGTGCCAGCAGCTTAATGGGGGGTGAAGCTTTCTTT. This translates into CASSLMGGEAFF. The chain couples TRBV7-6 to TRBJ1-1; maybe TRBD1 (5 bases). CDR3 length: 12 residues. Germline V gene data show CDR1 as SGHVS and CDR2 as FNYEAQ. V gave up 2 bases and J gave up 7 bases, with 8 bases separating them.

The rearrangement joins TRBV28 to TRBJ1-1; no firm D call. The CDR3 totals 11 residues. In germline, CDR1 is MDHEN, CDR2 SYDVKM. Deletions cut 3 bases from V and 11 bases from J, with 10 bases between. CDR3 nucleotides: TGTGCCAGCAGTTTCTGGGCGGGGGCTTTCTTT. This codes for CASSFWAGAFF.

This sequence joins TRBV9 and TRBJ2-3; D is perhaps TRBD1 or TRBD2 (6 bases each). Trimming left V 6 bases short and J 2 bases short, with 16 bases between. Germline V CDR1 and CDR2: SGDLS, YYNGEE. There are 15 residues in the CDR3. CDR3 sequence reads: CASTQGGGPTDTQYF. For the CDR3, the DNA is TGTGCCAGCACCCAAGGTGGGGGGCCCACAGATACGCAGTATTTT.

Details on this clone: Germline and junction disagree at one end, which may indicate a read error. V and J are TRBV27 and TRBJ2-1; D possibly corresponds to TRBD2 (5 bases). The CDR3 loop spans 11 amino acids. Germline V gene data show CDR1 as MNHEY and CDR2 as SMNVEV (reference sequence). The CDR3: CASSSGGSWVF. The CDR3 nucleotides are TGTGCCAGCAGTAGTGGAGGATCGTGGGTCTTC.

The rearrangement joins TRBV6-6 to TRBJ1-5; D is unresolved. V was cut by 2 bases and J by 8 bases, with 13 bases left in between. Per germline, CDR1 MNHNY and CDR2 SVGAGI (reference sequence). This CDR3 spans 14 amino acids. CDR3 in amino acids: CASSYPGSSEPQHF. The CDR3 DNA follows: TGTGCCAGCAGTTACCCGGGCAGCTCGGAGCCCCAGCATTTT.

The sample holds one count of this clone. This chain links TRBV21-1 with TRBJ2-4; the listed D gene, TRBD2, was not tested against the DNA. TRBV21-1 is a pseudogene locus. CDR3 length: 16 amino acids. The DNA for the CDR3 is TGTGCCAGCAGCAAATCCCTATCGGGTAGCGAAAACATTCAGTACTTC. Its translation: CASSKSLSGSENIQYF.

The CDR3 bases are TGTGCCAGCAGCCCGAGGGACAGATGGGAGCAGTACTTC. This sequence encodes CASSPRDRWEQYF. The chain links TRBV7-9 to TRBJ2-7, with 7 bases that match TRBD1. Germline CDR1 is SEHNR and CDR2 is FQNEAQ (reference sequence). The trim removed 5 bases at V and 7 bases at J, leaving 8 bases unmatched. CDR3 size: 13 residues.

On this clone itself: At one end the junction does not follow the germline gene, possibly because of a read error. Other DNA sequences within the sample encode an identical CDR3. The chain has TRBV5-4 and TRBJ1-1; weak D call: TRBD1 (6 bases). Germline V CDR1 and CDR2: SGHNT, YYREEE (reference sequence). The CDR3 has 16 amino acids. CDR3: CASSLAGRGQTTEAFF. The CDR3 region has the DNA TGTGCCAGCAGCTTGGCAGGGAGGGGACAAACCACTGAGGCTTTCTTT.

This sequence joins TRBV9 and TRBJ2-1; 14 nucleotides line up with TRBD2. The CDR3 consists of 15 residues. Looked up from germline, CDR1 is SGDLS and CDR2 is YYNGEE. J was trimmed by 8 bases and V by 2 bases; bases with no gene match: 3. The CDR3 coding sequence is TGTGCCAGCAGCGTCGGGACTAGCGGGGGTTATGAGCAGTTCTTC. Amino acid sequence: CASSVGTSGGYEQFF.

The genes are TRBV4-3 and TRBJ1-6, with no clear D. Trimming pared 2 bases from V and 0 bases from J, leaving 8 bases between. This CDR3 contains 16 residues. Germline-derived CDR1 and CDR2 are LGHNA and YSLEER. This CDR3 is CASSQYYSSYNSPLHF. Written as DNA, the CDR3 is TGCGCCAGCAGCCAATACTACAGCTCCTATAATTCACCCCTCCACTTT.

The chain recombines TRBV6-6 with TRBJ1-2, with a weak D call TRBD1 (5 bases). Between the trimmed V and J ends, which lost 2 bases and 8 bases, there was a span of 9 bases. This CDR3 is 12 amino acids long. In germline, CDR1 is MNHNY, CDR2 SVGAGI (reference sequence). DNA for the CDR3: TGTGCCAGCAGTTACCCCAGGGACGGCTACACCTTC. Protein sequence: CASSYPRDGYTF.

The chain employs TRBV7-3 and TRBJ1-5; D is perhaps TRBD1 (6 bases). Germline loops: CDR1 SGHTA, CDR2 FQGTGA. CDR3 size: 13 residues. Trimming removed 1 base at V and 5 bases at J, with 6 bases between. CDR3: CASSLKGDQPQHF. CDR3 sequence (DNA): TGTGCCAGCAGCTTAAAGGGGGATCAGCCCCAGCATTTT.

The J gene is TRBJ1-5, the V gene TRBV6-5; maybe TRBD1 (6 bases). The CDR3 spans 13 residues. Trimming shortened V by 5 bases and J by 5 bases, and 10 bases separated the two germline ends. Per germline, CDR1 MNHEY and CDR2 SVGAGI. The CDR3 nucleotides read TGTGCCAGCAGTATGACAGGACATCAGCCCCAGCATTTT. Its protein product is CASSMTGHQPQHF.

V is TRBV5-5 and J is TRBJ2-7; no reliable D call. Between the trimmed V and J ends, which lost 2 bases and 3 bases, there was a span of 9 bases. The CDR3 is made up of 13 amino acids. Germline assignment: CDR1 SGHKS and CDR2 YYEKEE (reference sequence). The CDR3 loop is CASSFITLYEQYF. CDR3 DNA sequence: TGTGCCAGCAGCTTCATCACCCTCTACGAGCAGTACTTC.

V usage is TRBV18 and J usage is TRBJ2-7, with no clear D. V lost 4 bases, J lost 2 bases, and 12 bases lay in between. This CDR3 contains 14 residues. Looked up from germline, CDR1 is KGHSH and CDR2 is LQKENI. This CDR3 is CASSHPLTPYEQYF. The CDR3, as DNA: TGTGCCAGCTCACATCCTCTGACCCCCTACGAGCAGTACTTC. The full variable domain, its missing parts supplied by reference TRBV18 and TRBJ2-7, is NAGVMQNPRHLVRRRGQEARLRCSPMKGHSHVYWYRQLPEEGLKFMVYLQKENIIDESGMPKERFSAEFPKEGPSILRIQQVVRGDSAAYFCASSHPLTPYEQYFGPGTRLTVT.

The chain employs TRBV5-4 and TRBJ1-6, with D unresolved. V was trimmed by 0 bases and J by 6 bases, leaving 7 bases between them. The CDR3 totals 14 residues. Germline V gene sequence: CDR1 SGHNT, CDR2 YYREEE (reference sequence). As DNA, the CDR3 is TGTGCCAGCAGCTTGGGGTTAATTAATTCACCCCTCCACTTT. Its protein is CASSLGLINSPLHF.

This clone was seen more than once but under ten times. J is TRBJ2-5 and V is TRBV11-3, with 8 bases matching TRBD2. The germline V gene encodes CDR1 SGHNT and CDR2 YENEEA. Trimming took 0 bases from V and 1 from J; bases not matched to a gene: 7. The CDR3 contains 17 residues. The CDR3 region is CASSLDPLGTSQETQYF. In DNA form, the CDR3 reads TGTGCCAGCAGCTTAGATCCTCTCGGGACTAGCCAAGAGACCCAGTACTTC.